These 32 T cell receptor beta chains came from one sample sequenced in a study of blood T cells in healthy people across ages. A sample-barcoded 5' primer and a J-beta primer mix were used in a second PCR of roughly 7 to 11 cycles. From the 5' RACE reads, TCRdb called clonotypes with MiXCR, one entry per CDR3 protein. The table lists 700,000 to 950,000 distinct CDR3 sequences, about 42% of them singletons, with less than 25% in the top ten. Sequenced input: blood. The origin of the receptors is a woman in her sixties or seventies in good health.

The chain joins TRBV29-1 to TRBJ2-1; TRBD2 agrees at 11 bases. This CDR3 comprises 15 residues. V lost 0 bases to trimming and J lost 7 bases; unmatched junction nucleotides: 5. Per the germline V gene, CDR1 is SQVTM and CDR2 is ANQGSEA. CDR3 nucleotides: TGCAGCGTTGAAGAGAATAGCGGGAGGGTGAATGAGCAGTTCTTC. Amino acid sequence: CSVEENSGRVNEQFF.

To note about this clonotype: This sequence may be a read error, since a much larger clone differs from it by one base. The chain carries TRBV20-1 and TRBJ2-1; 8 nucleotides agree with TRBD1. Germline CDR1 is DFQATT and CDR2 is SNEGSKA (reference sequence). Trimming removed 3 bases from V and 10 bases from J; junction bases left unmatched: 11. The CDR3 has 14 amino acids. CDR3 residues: CSASPPGQDYEQFF. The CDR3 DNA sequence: TGCAGTGCTAGTCCCCCGGGACAGGACTACGAGCAGTTCTTC.

CDR3: CASSYPIRGSTTYEQFF. CDR3 nucleotides: TGTGCCAGCAGTTATCCGATAAGGGGGAGTACTACCTACGAGCAGTTCTTC. This chain links TRBV6-5 with TRBJ2-1; the D gene is possibly TRBD1 (6 bases). Trimming stripped 3 bases from V and 10 bases from J, with 25 bases between. The CDR3 is 17 amino acids. The V gene's germline CDR1 is MNHEY and CDR2 SVGAGI.

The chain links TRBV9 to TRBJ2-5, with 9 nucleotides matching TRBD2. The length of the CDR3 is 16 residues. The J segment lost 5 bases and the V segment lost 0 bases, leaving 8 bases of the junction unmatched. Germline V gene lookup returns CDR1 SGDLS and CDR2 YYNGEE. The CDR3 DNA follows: TGTGCCAGCAGCGTAGAGTTAGCGGGAGTATGGGAGACCCAGTACTTC. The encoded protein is CASSVELAGVWETQYF.

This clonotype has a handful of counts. CDR3: CASSLGTGTTEAFF. The CDR3 DNA reads TGTGCCAGCAGCTTGGGGACAGGGACCACTGAAGCTTTCTTT. The V gene is TRBV7-3, the J gene TRBJ1-1; 9 bases match TRBD1. Per the germline V gene, CDR1 is SGHTA and CDR2 is FQGTGA. Trimming removed 3 bases from V and 4 bases from J; junction bases left unmatched: 3. This CDR3 comprises 14 residues.

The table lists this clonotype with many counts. The CDR3 sequence: CASTYGDTQYF. CDR3 bases: TGTGCCAGCACCTACGGAGATACGCAGTATTTT. V usage is TRBV25-1 and J usage is TRBJ2-3; D is undetermined. Germline V gene sequence: CDR1 MGHDK, CDR2 SYGVNS. The CDR3 length is 11 residues. V lost 7 bases and J 5 bases, leaving 7 bases between the germline ends. The whole variable domain, filled in from reference TRBV25-1 and TRBJ2-3, reads EADIYQTPRYLVIGTGKKITLECSQTMGHDKMYWYQQDPGMELHLIHYSYGVNSTEKGDLSSESTVSRIRTEHFPLTLESARPSHTSQYLCASTYGDTQYFGPGTRLTVL.

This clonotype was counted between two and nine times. The CDR3 DNA reads as TGTGCCAGCAGTCCTTTCGCTGGGGGTTCTAGCACAGATACGCAGTATTTT. Encoded protein: CASSPFAGGSSTDTQYF. The chain carries TRBV12-3 or TRBV12-4 and TRBJ2-3; D is possibly TRBD1 or TRBD2 (5 bases each). Trimming pared 5 bases from V and 0 bases from J, leaving 18 bases between. This CDR3 has 17 amino acids.

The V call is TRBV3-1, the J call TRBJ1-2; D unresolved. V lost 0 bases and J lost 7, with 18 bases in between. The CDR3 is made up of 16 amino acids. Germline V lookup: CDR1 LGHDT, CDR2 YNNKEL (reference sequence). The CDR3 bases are TGTGCCAGCAGCCAAGATCCCGGGAGGGCGGGTGCTGGCTACACCTTC. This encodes CASSQDPGRAGAGYTF.

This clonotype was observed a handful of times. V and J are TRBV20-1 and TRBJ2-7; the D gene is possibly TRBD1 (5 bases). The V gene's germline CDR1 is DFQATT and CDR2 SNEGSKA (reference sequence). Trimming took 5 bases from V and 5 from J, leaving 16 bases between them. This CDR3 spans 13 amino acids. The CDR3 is CSAVARADNEQYF. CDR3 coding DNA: TGCAGTGCTGTGGCCAGGGCCGATAACGAGCAGTACTTC.

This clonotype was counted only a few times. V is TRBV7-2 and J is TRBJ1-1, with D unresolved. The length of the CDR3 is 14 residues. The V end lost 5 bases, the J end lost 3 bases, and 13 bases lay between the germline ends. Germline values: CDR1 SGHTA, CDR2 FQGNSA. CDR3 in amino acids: CASSRGVTDTEAFF. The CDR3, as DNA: TGTGCCAGCAGCCGAGGCGTGACGGACACTGAAGCTTTCTTT.

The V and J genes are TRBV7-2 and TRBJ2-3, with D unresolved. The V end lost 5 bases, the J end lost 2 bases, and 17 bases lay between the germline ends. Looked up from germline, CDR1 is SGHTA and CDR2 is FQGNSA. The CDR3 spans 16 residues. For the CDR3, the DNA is TGTGCCAGCAGCCCACCCCCGTGGATGTCCACAGATACGCAGTATTTT. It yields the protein CASSPPPWMSTDTQYF.

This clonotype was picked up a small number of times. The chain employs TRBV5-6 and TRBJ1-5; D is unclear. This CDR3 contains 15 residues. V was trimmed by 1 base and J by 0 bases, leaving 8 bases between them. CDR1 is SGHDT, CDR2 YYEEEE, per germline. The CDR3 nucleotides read TGTGCCAGCAGCTTGCTGGGTATTAGCAATCAGCCCCAGCATTTT. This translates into CASSLLGISNQPQHF. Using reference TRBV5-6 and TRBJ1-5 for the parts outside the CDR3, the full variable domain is DAGVTQSPTHLIKTRGQQVTLRCSPKSGHDTVSWYQQALGQGPQFIFQYYEEEERQRGNFPDRFSGHQFPNYSSELNVNALLLGDSALYLCASSLLGISNQPQHFGDGTRLSIL.

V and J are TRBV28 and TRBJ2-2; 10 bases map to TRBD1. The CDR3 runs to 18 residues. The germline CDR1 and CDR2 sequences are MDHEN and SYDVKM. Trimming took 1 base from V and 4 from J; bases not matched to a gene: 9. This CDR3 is CASSLSAGTGVITGELFF. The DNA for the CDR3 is TGTGCCAGCAGTTTATCCGCAGGGACAGGGGTTATCACCGGGGAGCTGTTTTTT.

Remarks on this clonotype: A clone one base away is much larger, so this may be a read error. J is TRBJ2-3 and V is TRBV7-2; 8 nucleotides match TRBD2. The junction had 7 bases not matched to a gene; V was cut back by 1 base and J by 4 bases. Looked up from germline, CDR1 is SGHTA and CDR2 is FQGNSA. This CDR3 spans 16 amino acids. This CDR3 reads CASSLGPSGSPDTQYF. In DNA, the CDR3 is TGTGCCAGCAGCTTAGGTCCTAGCGGGTCTCCAGATACGCAGTATTTT.

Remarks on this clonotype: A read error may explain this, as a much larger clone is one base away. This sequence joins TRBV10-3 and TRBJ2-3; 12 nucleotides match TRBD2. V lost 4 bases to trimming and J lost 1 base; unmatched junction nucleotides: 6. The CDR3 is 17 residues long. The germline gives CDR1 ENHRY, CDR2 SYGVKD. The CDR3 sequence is CAISGTTSGGGTDTQYF. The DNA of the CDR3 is TGTGCCATCAGTGGGACGACTAGCGGGGGTGGCACAGATACGCAGTATTTT.

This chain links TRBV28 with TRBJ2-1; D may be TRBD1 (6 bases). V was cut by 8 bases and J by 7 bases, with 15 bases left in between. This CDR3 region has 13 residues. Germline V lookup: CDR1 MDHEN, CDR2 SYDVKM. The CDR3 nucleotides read TGTGCCAGCTTAAAGGAAGGGGGAAATGAGCAGTTCTTC. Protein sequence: CASLKEGGNEQFF.

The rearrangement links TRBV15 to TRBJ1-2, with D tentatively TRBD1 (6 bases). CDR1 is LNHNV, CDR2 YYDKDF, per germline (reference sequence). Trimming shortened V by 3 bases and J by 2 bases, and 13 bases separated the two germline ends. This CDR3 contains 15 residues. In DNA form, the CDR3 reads TGTGCCACCAGCAGGGAGACAGGAGTGAACTATGGCTACACCTTC. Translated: CATSRETGVNYGYTF.

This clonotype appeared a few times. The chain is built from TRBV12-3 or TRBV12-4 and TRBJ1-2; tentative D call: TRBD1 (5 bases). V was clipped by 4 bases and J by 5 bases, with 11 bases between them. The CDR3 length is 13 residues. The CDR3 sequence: CASSWGWEYGYTF. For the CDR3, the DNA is TGTGCCAGCAGTTGGGGGTGGGAATATGGCTACACCTTC.

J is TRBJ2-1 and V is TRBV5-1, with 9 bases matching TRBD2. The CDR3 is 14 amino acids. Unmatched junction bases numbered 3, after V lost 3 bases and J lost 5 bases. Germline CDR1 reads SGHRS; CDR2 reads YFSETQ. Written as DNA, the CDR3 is TGCGCCAGCAGCTCTAGCGGGACTCACAATGAGCAGTTCTTC. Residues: CASSSSGTHNEQFF.

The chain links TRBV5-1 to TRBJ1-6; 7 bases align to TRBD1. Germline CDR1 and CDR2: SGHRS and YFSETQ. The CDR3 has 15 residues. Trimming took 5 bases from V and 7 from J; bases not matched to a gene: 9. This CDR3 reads CASRFGQEGNSPLHF. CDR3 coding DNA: TGCGCCAGCAGATTCGGACAGGAGGGGAATTCACCCCTCCACTTT.

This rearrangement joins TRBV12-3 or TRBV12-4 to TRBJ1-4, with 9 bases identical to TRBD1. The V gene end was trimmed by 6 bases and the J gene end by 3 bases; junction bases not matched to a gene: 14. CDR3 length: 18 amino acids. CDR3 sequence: CASRPRQGGMSANEKLFF. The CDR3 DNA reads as TGTGCCAGCAGGCCGAGACAGGGGGGGATGTCGGCTAATGAAAAACTGTTTTTT.

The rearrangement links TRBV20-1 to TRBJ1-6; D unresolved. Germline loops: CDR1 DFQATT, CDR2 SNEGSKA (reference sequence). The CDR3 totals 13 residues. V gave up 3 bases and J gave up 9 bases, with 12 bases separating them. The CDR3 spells CSASLILGSPLHF. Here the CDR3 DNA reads TGCAGTGCTAGCCTGATCCTTGGTTCACCCCTCCACTTT.

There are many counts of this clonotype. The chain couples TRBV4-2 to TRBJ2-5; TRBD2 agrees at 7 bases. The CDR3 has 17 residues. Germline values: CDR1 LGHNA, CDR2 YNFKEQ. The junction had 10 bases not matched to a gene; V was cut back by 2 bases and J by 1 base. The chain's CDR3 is CASSQFGLGGPQETQYF. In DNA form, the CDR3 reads TGTGCCAGCAGCCAATTTGGACTAGGTGGCCCCCAAGAGACCCAGTACTTC.

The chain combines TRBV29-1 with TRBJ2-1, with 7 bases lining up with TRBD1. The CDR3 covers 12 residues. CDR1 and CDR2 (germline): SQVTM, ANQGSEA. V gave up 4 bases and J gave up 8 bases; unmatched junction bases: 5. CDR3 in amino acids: CSVVEGGDEQFF. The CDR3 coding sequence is TGCAGCGTTGTGGAAGGGGGCGATGAGCAGTTCTTC.

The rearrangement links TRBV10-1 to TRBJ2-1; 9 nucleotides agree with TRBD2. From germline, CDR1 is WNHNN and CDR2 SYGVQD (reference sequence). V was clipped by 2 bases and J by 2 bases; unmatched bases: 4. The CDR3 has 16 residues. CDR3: CASSEPGGGAYNEQFF. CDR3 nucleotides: TGCGCCAGCAGTGAGCCAGGCGGGGGGGCCTACAATGAGCAGTTCTTC.

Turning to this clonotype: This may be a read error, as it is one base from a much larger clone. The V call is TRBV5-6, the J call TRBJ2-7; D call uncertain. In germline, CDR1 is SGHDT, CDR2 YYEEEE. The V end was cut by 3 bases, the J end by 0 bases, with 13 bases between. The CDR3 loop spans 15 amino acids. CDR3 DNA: TGTGCCAGCAGCTCGCCGTTGGCTAGCTCCTACGAGCAGTACTTC. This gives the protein CASSSPLASSYEQYF.

CDR3 sequence reads: CASSGDSGPFF. For the CDR3, the DNA is TGTGCCAGCAGCGGTGATAGTGGCCCGTTCTTC. The chain has TRBV9 and TRBJ2-1; the D is unclear. Germline V gene data show CDR1 as SGDLS and CDR2 as YYNGEE. Trimming removed 3 bases from V and 15 bases from J, with 13 bases in between. This CDR3 is built from 11 residues.

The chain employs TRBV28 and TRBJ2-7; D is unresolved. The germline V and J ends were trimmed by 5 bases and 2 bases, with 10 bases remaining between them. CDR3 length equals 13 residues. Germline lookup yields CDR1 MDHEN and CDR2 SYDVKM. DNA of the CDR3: TGTGCCAGCAGTCTCGGCAAGGCCTACGAGCAGTACTTC. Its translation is CASSLGKAYEQYF.

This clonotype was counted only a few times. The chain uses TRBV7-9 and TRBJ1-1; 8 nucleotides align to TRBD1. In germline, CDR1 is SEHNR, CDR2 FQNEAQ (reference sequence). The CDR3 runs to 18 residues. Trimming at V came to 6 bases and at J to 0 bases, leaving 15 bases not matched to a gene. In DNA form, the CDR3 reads TGTGCCAGCAGGTACTGGACAGGGTTTACAGAAATGAACACTGAAGCTTTCTTT. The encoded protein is CASRYWTGFTEMNTEAFF.

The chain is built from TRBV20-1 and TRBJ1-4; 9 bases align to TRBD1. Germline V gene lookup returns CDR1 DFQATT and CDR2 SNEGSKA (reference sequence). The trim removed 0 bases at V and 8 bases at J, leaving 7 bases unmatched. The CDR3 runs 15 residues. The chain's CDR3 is CSARDYRGQGEKLFF. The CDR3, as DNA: TGCAGTGCTAGAGATTATAGGGGACAGGGCGAAAAACTGTTTTTT.

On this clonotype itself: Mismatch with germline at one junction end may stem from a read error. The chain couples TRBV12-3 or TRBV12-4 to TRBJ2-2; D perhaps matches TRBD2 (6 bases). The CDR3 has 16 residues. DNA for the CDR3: TGTGCCAGCAGTCCCCGAGGCGGCAGCGACACCGGGGGGCTGTTTTTT. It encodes CASSPRGGSDTGGLFF.

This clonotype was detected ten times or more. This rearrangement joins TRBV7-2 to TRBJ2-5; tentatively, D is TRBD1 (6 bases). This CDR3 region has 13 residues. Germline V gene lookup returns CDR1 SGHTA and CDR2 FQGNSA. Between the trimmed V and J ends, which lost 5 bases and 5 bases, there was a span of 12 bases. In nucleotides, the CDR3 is TGTGCCAGCAGCGTAGAACAGGGCGAGACCCAGTACTTC. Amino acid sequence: CASSVEQGETQYF.